A selection of T cell receptor beta chains follows, all from one sample in a study of cytotoxic CD8 clonotypes in ibrutinib-treated CLL. This table comes from immunoSEQ multiplex PCR, and its TCRdb copy is limited to in-frame clones, with some not included. Of 90,000 to 95,000 clones listed, approximately 77% are singletons. Here the sequenced sample was PBMCs, taken after 24 months of ibrutinib treatment. The receptors were sampled from a human donor with chronic lymphocytic leukemia. Each CDR3 is given with its conserved first and last residue. Each record gives: J gene, D gene, V gene, clone size, CDR3 DNA, CDR3 protein. D genes are given only for firm matches. Rows may omit the clone size; those that give it use once, few, many or a size class.

j_gene: TRBJ2-1
d_gene: TRBD2
v_gene: TRBV2
abundance: NA
CDR3nt: TGTGCCAGCAGCGGACTAGCGGGAGGTGGTGAGCAGTTCTTC
CDR3aa: CASSGLAGGGEQFF

j_gene: TRBJ2-3
d_gene: NA
v_gene: TRBV5-8
abundance: NA
CDR3nt: TGTGCCAGCAGCTTGGCAGTAAGTGCAGATACGCAGTATTTT
CDR3aa: CASSLAVSADTQYF

j_gene: TRBJ2-7
d_gene: TRBD1
v_gene: TRBV5-1
abundance: NA
CDR3nt: TGCGCCAGCGGCACAGGGGGCGGGAGAGAATACGAGCAGTACTTC
CDR3aa: CASGTGGGREYEQYF

j_gene: TRBJ1-5
d_gene: NA
v_gene: TRBV21-1
abundance: few
CDR3nt: TGTGCCAGCAGCAAAGGGAATTTTGGCAGGGAGAGCTATTTT
CDR3aa: CASSKGNFGRESYF

j_gene: TRBJ1-4
d_gene: TRBD1
v_gene: TRBV5-1
abundance: NA
CDR3nt: TGCGCCAGCAGTCAACAGCCGGGACAGCGTAATGAAAAACTGTTTTTT
CDR3aa: CASSQQPGQRNEKLFF

j_gene: TRBJ2-7
d_gene: NA
v_gene: TRBV29-1
abundance: NA
CDR3nt: TGCAGCGTTGGCGGGGAGGGGGTTTCCTACGAGCAGTACTTC
CDR3aa: CSVGGEGVSYEQYF

j_gene: TRBJ2-7
d_gene: NA
v_gene: TRBV29-1
abundance: NA
CDR3nt: TGCAGCGTCGAGACGGGGGACGGTTCCTACGAGCAGTACTTC
CDR3aa: CSVETGDGSYEQYF

j_gene: TRBJ2-3
d_gene: TRBD1
v_gene: TRBV5-1
abundance: NA
CDR3nt: TGCGCCAGCAGCCTGGGACAGGGGCCAACGGATACGCAGTATTTT
CDR3aa: CASSLGQGPTDTQYF

j_gene: TRBJ1-2
d_gene: NA
v_gene: TRBV6-5
abundance: NA
CDR3nt: TGTGCCACCGGGGGGGGAAGGGATGGCTACACCTTC
CDR3aa: CATGGGRDGYTF

j_gene: TRBJ2-2
d_gene: NA
v_gene: TRBV23-1
abundance: NA
CDR3nt: TGCGCCAGCAGTCAATCAGCCAGAGCGAACACCGGGGAGCTGTTTTTT
CDR3aa: CASSQSARANTGELFF

j_gene: TRBJ2-1
d_gene: TRBD2
v_gene: TRBV30
abundance: few
CDR3nt: TGTGCCTGGATAGGGGGTAGCGGGGACTACAATGAGCAGTTCTTC
CDR3aa: CAWIGGSGDYNEQFF

j_gene: TRBJ2-4
d_gene: TRBD1
v_gene: TRBV2
abundance: once
CDR3nt: TGTGCCAGCAGACCAGGGACAGAGCTAGCCAAAAACATTCAGTACTTC
CDR3aa: CASRPGTELAKNIQYF

j_gene: TRBJ2-2
d_gene: TRBD1
v_gene: TRBV10-1
abundance: NA
CDR3nt: TGCGCCAGCACTCCACAGGGGACCGGGGAGCTGTTTTTT
CDR3aa: CASTPQGTGELFF

j_gene: TRBJ1-3
d_gene: NA
v_gene: TRBV11-2
abundance: NA
CDR3nt: TGTGCCAGCAGCTTAGAGGCTGGAAACACCATATATTTT
CDR3aa: CASSLEAGNTIYF

j_gene: TRBJ1-2
d_gene: TRBD1
v_gene: TRBV28
abundance: NA
CDR3nt: TGTGCCAGCAGACCCCCGCTAGGACAGGGGGCCAACTATGGCTACACCTTC
CDR3aa: CASRPPLGQGANYGYTF

j_gene: TRBJ1-4
d_gene: NA
v_gene: TRBV14
abundance: few
CDR3nt: TGTGCCAGCAGCCAAGGTGGACTAGAGGTAAAACTGTTTTTT
CDR3aa: CASSQGGLEVKLFF

j_gene: TRBJ2-5
d_gene: NA
v_gene: TRBV9
abundance: NA
CDR3nt: TGTGCCAGCAGCGTAGAGGCAGGGAACCAAGAGACCCAGTACTTC
CDR3aa: CASSVEAGNQETQYF

j_gene: TRBJ1-1
d_gene: NA
v_gene: TRBV5-1
abundance: NA
CDR3nt: TGCGCCAGCAGTAACATAGGAGGGATGAACACTGAAGCTTTCTTT
CDR3aa: CASSNIGGMNTEAFF

j_gene: TRBJ2-1
d_gene: TRBD2
v_gene: TRBV11-2
abundance: NA
CDR3nt: TGTGCCAGCAGATTGACTAGCGGGGGGGCCAATGAGCAGTTCTTC
CDR3aa: CASRLTSGGANEQFF

j_gene: TRBJ2-3
d_gene: TRBD2
v_gene: TRBV27
abundance: NA
CDR3nt: TGTGCCAGCAGTTCAAATAGCGGGCGGAGCACAGATACGCAGTATTTT
CDR3aa: CASSSNSGRSTDTQYF

j_gene: TRBJ2-7
d_gene: TRBD1
v_gene: TRBV5-4
abundance: NA
CDR3nt: TGTGCCAGCAGCTTGGGAGGGACAGGGTCGGGCGAGCAGTACTTC
CDR3aa: CASSLGGTGSGEQYF

j_gene: TRBJ2-1
d_gene: NA
v_gene: TRBV5-1
abundance: NA
CDR3nt: TGCGCCAGCAGCGTCCACGACAGGGAGGATGAGCAGTTCTTC
CDR3aa: CASSVHDREDEQFF

j_gene: TRBJ1-3
d_gene: NA
v_gene: TRBV28
abundance: NA
CDR3nt: TGTGCCAGCAGGTTGACAGGCCGCTCTGGAAACACCATATATTTT
CDR3aa: CASRLTGRSGNTIYF

j_gene: TRBJ2-1
d_gene: TRBD1
v_gene: TRBV28
abundance: NA
CDR3nt: TGTGCCAGCAGTGGGGGAGGACAGGGTTTCAATGAGCAGTTCTTC
CDR3aa: CASSGGGQGFNEQFF

j_gene: TRBJ2-1
d_gene: NA
v_gene: TRBV2
abundance: NA
CDR3nt: TGTGCCAGCGCTTACAGCAATGAGCAGTTCTTC
CDR3aa: CASAYSNEQFF

j_gene: TRBJ1-1
d_gene: NA
v_gene: TRBV5-1
abundance: few
CDR3nt: TGCGCCAGCAGCACGGCCACTGAAGCTTTCTTT
CDR3aa: CASSTATEAFF

j_gene: TRBJ2-7
d_gene: NA
v_gene: TRBV18
abundance: NA
CDR3nt: TGTGCCAGCTCACCAGGGAGGACAGCCTACGAGCAGTACTTC
CDR3aa: CASSPGRTAYEQYF

j_gene: TRBJ2-1
d_gene: NA
v_gene: TRBV7-9
abundance: NA
CDR3nt: TGTGCCAGCAGCCCCAAAGCCTACAATGAGCAGTTCTTC
CDR3aa: CASSPKAYNEQFF

j_gene: TRBJ2-7
d_gene: NA
v_gene: TRBV9
abundance: NA
CDR3nt: TGTGCCAGCAGCCCACATCCGACAGGACTCGGAGAGCAGTACTTC
CDR3aa: CASSPHPTGLGEQYF

j_gene: TRBJ1-2
d_gene: NA
v_gene: TRBV5-6
abundance: NA
CDR3nt: TGTGCCAGCAGCTTCAGAAGCCAGGGCGCCTGGGGCTACACCTTC
CDR3aa: CASSFRSQGAWGYTF

j_gene: TRBJ1-5
d_gene: TRBD1
v_gene: TRBV28
abundance: NA
CDR3nt: TGTGCCAGCAGTCCAACCGGACAGGGGGTTGGCAATCAGCCCCAGCATTTT
CDR3aa: CASSPTGQGVGNQPQHF

j_gene: TRBJ1-1
d_gene: NA
v_gene: TRBV29-1
abundance: NA
CDR3nt: TGCAGCGTTGCCTCTTCGCGGAACACTGAAGCTTTCTTT
CDR3aa: CSVASSRNTEAFF

j_gene: TRBJ2-5
d_gene: TRBD2
v_gene: TRBV4-3
abundance: NA
CDR3nt: TGCGCCAGCAGCCAAGATCTAGCGGGGGGGCCTAAGACCCAGTACTTC
CDR3aa: CASSQDLAGGPKTQYF

j_gene: TRBJ1-1
d_gene: TRBD1
v_gene: TRBV5-8
abundance: few
CDR3nt: TGTGCCAGCAGCTTCGACAGGGGAGCTTTCTTT
CDR3aa: CASSFDRGAFF

j_gene: TRBJ2-5
d_gene: NA
v_gene: TRBV10-3
abundance: NA
CDR3nt: TGTGCCATCAGTCTGTGGGTCCAAGAGACCCAGTACTTC
CDR3aa: CAISLWVQETQYF

j_gene: TRBJ2-7
d_gene: NA
v_gene: TRBV5-5
abundance: once
CDR3nt: TGTGCCAGCAGCTTGGAGCACAGCTCCTACGAGCAGTACTTC
CDR3aa: CASSLEHSSYEQYF

j_gene: TRBJ2-7
d_gene: NA
v_gene: TRBV7-9
abundance: NA
CDR3nt: TGTGCCAGCAGCCCGAGGGCAAGGAGGTCAGGATACAGCGAGCAGTACTTC
CDR3aa: CASSPRARRSGYSEQYF

j_gene: TRBJ2-2
d_gene: NA
v_gene: TRBV7-3
abundance: once
CDR3nt: TGTGCCAGCAGCCTCAGCGGGACCGGGGAGCTGTTTTTT
CDR3aa: CASSLSGTGELFF

j_gene: TRBJ1-2
d_gene: NA
v_gene: TRBV5-1
abundance: many
CDR3nt: TGCGCCAGCAGCTTGTTGGGGGCGATGGATGGCTACACCTTC
CDR3aa: CASSLLGAMDGYTF

j_gene: TRBJ2-1
d_gene: NA
v_gene: TRBV7-9
abundance: NA
CDR3nt: TGTGCCAGCTGGTCTAGCTCCTACAATGAGCAGTTCTTC
CDR3aa: CASWSSSYNEQFF

j_gene: TRBJ2-3
d_gene: NA
v_gene: TRBV7-2
abundance: NA
CDR3nt: TGTGCCAGCTCTGGTCTGGATACGCAGTATTTT
CDR3aa: CASSGLDTQYF

j_gene: TRBJ1-5
d_gene: NA
v_gene: TRBV2
abundance: NA
CDR3nt: TGTGCCAGCAGCGGAGGGGAGGATCAGCCCCAGCATTTT
CDR3aa: CASSGGEDQPQHF

j_gene: TRBJ2-7
d_gene: NA
v_gene: TRBV5-4
abundance: NA
CDR3nt: TGTGCCAGCAGCTTGTTTCCAGGGTTGCTTTACGAGCAGTACTTC
CDR3aa: CASSLFPGLLYEQYF

j_gene: TRBJ2-7
d_gene: TRBD1
v_gene: TRBV11-3
abundance: NA
CDR3nt: TGTGCCAGCAGCTTGGGACAGACCTACGAGCAGTACTTC
CDR3aa: CASSLGQTYEQYF

j_gene: TRBJ2-1
d_gene: TRBD2
v_gene: TRBV5-1
abundance: NA
CDR3nt: TGCGCCAGCAGCTTGGGGGCCTTGCGAGGGAGGGACAATGAGCAGTTCTTC
CDR3aa: CASSLGALRGRDNEQFF

j_gene: TRBJ1-6
d_gene: TRBD1
v_gene: TRBV7-9
abundance: NA
CDR3nt: TGTGCCAGCAGCTGGGACAGGAATTCACCCCTCCACTTT
CDR3aa: CASSWDRNSPLHF

j_gene: TRBJ2-7
d_gene: NA
v_gene: TRBV5-1
abundance: NA
CDR3nt: TGCGCCAGCAGCCTCGGGACCAGCTCCTACGAGCAGTACTTC
CDR3aa: CASSLGTSSYEQYF

j_gene: TRBJ1-6
d_gene: NA
v_gene: TRBV19
abundance: NA
CDR3nt: TGTGCCATTCCCAAGGGTGACATCAATTCACCCCTCCACTTT
CDR3aa: CAIPKGDINSPLHF

j_gene: TRBJ2-7
d_gene: TRBD2
v_gene: TRBV19
abundance: NA
CDR3nt: TGTGCCAGTAGTATAACTAGCGGGCCCTACGAGCAGTACTTC
CDR3aa: CASSITSGPYEQYF

j_gene: TRBJ2-1
d_gene: TRBD1
v_gene: TRBV6-1
abundance: NA
CDR3nt: TGTGCCAGCAGGAAGACAGGGCCTACCTACAATGAGCAGTTCTTC
CDR3aa: CASRKTGPTYNEQFF

j_gene: TRBJ2-1
d_gene: TRBD1
v_gene: TRBV5-1
abundance: NA
CDR3nt: TGCGCCAGCAGCTCCGGGACAGGGACCAATGAGCAGTTCTTC
CDR3aa: CASSSGTGTNEQFF

j_gene: TRBJ1-1
d_gene: NA
v_gene: TRBV18
abundance: NA
CDR3nt: TGTGCCAGCTCACCAATCGGTACCGACACTGAAGCTTTCTTT
CDR3aa: CASSPIGTDTEAFF

j_gene: TRBJ1-6
d_gene: TRBD1
v_gene: TRBV2
abundance: few
CDR3nt: TGTGCCAGCAGTGGACAGGGCTATAATTCACCCCTCCACTTT
CDR3aa: CASSGQGYNSPLHF

j_gene: TRBJ1-2
d_gene: TRBD1
v_gene: TRBV5-6
abundance: NA
CDR3nt: TGTGCCAGCAGCTTTGATCCAGGGGGCTTCGGCTATGGCTACACCTTC
CDR3aa: CASSFDPGGFGYGYTF